This entry is about one T cell receptor beta chain. This sample was taken from a study of technical replicates of blood from several donors. Sequencing was performed with immunoSEQ multiplex PCR; in TCRdb, only in-frame clones are kept and a portion is missing. The sample consists of tens of thousands of clones, about 95% of them appearing once. Sequencing was performed on PBMCs. The TCR sequence derives from a human donor in good health. Some clones in this sample may be carry-over from other donors' samples.

The CDR3 sequence is CASSSPYSNQPQHF. The CDR3 bases are TGTGCCAGTAGTTCCCCGTATAGCAATCAGCCCCAGCATTTT. J is TRBJ1-5 and V is TRBV19, with unresolved D. This CDR3 has 14 residues. The germline CDR1 and CDR2 sequences are LNHDA and SQIVND (reference sequence). V lost 5 bases to trimming and J lost 0 bases, with 8 bases between them.